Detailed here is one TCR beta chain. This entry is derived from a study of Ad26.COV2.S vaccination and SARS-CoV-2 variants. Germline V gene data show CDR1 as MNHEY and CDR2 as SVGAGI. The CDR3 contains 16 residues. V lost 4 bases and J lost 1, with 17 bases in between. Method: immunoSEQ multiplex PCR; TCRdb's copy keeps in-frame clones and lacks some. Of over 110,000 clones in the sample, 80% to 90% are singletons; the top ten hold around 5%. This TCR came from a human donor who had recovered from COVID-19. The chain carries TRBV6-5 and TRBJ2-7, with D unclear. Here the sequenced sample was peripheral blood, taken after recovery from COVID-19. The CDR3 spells CASSSPRTAGSYEQYF. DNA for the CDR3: TGTGCCAGCAGTTCCCCCAGGACCGCCGGATCCTACGAGCAGTACTTC.